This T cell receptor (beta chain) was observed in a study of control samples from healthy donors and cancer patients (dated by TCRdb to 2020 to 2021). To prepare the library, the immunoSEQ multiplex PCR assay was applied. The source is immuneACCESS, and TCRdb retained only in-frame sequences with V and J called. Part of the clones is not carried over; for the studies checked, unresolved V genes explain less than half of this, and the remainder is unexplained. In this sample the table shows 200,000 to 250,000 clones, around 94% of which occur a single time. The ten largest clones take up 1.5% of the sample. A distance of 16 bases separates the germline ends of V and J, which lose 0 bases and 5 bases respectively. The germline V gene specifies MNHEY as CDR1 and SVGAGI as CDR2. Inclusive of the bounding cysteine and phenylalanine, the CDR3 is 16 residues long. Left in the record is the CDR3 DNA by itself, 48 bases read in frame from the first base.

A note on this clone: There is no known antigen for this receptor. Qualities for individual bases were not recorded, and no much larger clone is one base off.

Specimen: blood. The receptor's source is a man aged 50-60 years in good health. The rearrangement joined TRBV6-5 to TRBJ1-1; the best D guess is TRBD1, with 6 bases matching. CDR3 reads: CASSYSIFSGVTEAFF. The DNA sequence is TGTGCCAGCAGTTACTCGATCTTCTCAGGGGTGACTGAAGCTTTCTTT.